Following are 20 T cell receptor beta chains from one sample sequenced in a study of cytomegalovirus exposure and HLA in healthy donors. The PCR ran on 60 Vbeta and 13 Jbeta primers. Clones were sequenced by immunoSEQ multiplex PCR, and TCRdb holds only the in-frame ones, with some missing. The sample has roughly 120,000 clones; 65% to 80% are singletons. The specimen was PBMCs. The receptor set was obtained from a man between 18 and 29 years old in good health and CMV-seropositive.

The chain links TRBV19 to TRBJ2-2; 8 nucleotides align to TRBD1. With V trimmed by 3 bases and J by 6 bases, 9 bases remained unmatched. Germline CDR1 LNHDA, CDR2 SQIVND (reference sequence). The CDR3 runs to 16 residues. DNA of the CDR3: TGTGCCAGTAGTATTCGACAGGGGTATGAGGCCGGGGAGCTGTTTTTT. As protein: CASSIRQGYEAGELFF.

The V call is TRBV7-9, the J call TRBJ1-1, with a possible D match to TRBD1 (5 bases). Per germline, CDR1 SEHNR and CDR2 FQNEAQ (reference sequence). The CDR3 runs 13 residues. V was trimmed by 4 bases and J by 4 bases, leaving 10 bases between them. Here the CDR3 reads CASSSQEGTEAFF. In DNA, the CDR3 is TGTGCCAGCAGCTCACAGGAGGGCACTGAAGCTTTCTTT.

The chain has TRBV7-9 and TRBJ1-1; D remains ambiguous. The V gene lost 5 bases and the J gene lost 5 bases, with 9 bases spanning the gap. Germline assignment: CDR1 SEHNR and CDR2 FQNEAQ (reference sequence). The CDR3 length is 12 residues. CDR3 in amino acids: CASSQSHTEAFF. CDR3 sequence (DNA): TGTGCCAGCAGCCAATCCCATACTGAAGCTTTCTTT.

This chain links TRBV6-1 with TRBJ1-3; no definite D call. The CDR3 has 15 amino acids. V lost 3 bases and J 1 base, leaving 10 bases between the germline ends. From germline, CDR1 is MNHNS and CDR2 SASEGT. CDR3 coding DNA: TGTGCCAGCAGTGATTCCCACGGGTCTGGAAACACCATATATTTT. As protein: CASSDSHGSGNTIYF.

The chain uses TRBV5-6 and TRBJ1-3; 7 nucleotides agree with TRBD1. The CDR3 is 16 residues long. V dropped 4 bases and J dropped 4; count of bases not matched to a gene: 11. Germline CDR1 is SGHDT and CDR2 is YYEEEE. This CDR3 is CASSMLRPTGGNTIYF. Here the CDR3 DNA reads TGTGCCAGCAGCATGCTCCGACCGACAGGGGGAAACACCATATATTTT.

The chain uses TRBV9 and TRBJ1-2; TRBD1 might be the D (5 bases). Germline loops: CDR1 SGDLS, CDR2 YYNGEE. V dropped 0 bases and J dropped 0 bases, with 9 bases sitting between them. This CDR3 region has 15 residues. The CDR3 region has the DNA TGTGCCAGCAGCGTAGGGGGGGGAGCTAACTATGGCTACACCTTC. It codes for CASSVGGGANYGYTF.

The genes are TRBV11-3 and TRBJ2-3; 7 bases map to TRBD1. The germline V gene has CDR1 SGHNT and CDR2 YENEEA. The CDR3 is made up of 15 amino acids. Germline trimming cut 5 bases from V and 2 bases from J; bases unmatched to any gene: 7. The CDR3 nucleotides read TGTGCCAGCAGCCAAGGGGACAGCCCCACAGATACGCAGTATTTT. It translates to CASSQGDSPTDTQYF.

The rearrangement joins TRBV6-5 to TRBJ1-1, with TRBD1 identical over 7 bases. The J segment lost 1 base and the V segment lost 6 bases, leaving 5 bases of the junction unmatched. Germline loops: CDR1 MNHEY, CDR2 SVGAGI. The CDR3 sequence is 14 residues long. CDR3 bases: TGTGCCAGCAGAGTCGGGACAGCGAACACTGAAGCTTTCTTT. Encoded protein: CASRVGTANTEAFF.

The chain uses TRBV2 and TRBJ2-1, with D perhaps matching TRBD1 (6 bases). The CDR3 consists of 14 residues. Germline V gives CDR1 SNHLY, CDR2 FYNNEI. V was cut by 8 bases and J by 4 bases, with 15 bases left in between. The CDR3 is CASFSGTTYNEQFF. The CDR3 DNA sequence: TGTGCCAGCTTTTCCGGGACAACATACAATGAGCAGTTCTTC.

The gene calls are TRBV19 and TRBJ2-7; the match to TRBD2 covers 11 bases. Germline CDR1 is LNHDA and CDR2 is SQIVND (reference sequence). J gave up 1 base and V 6 bases, and 5 bases lay outside the gene matches. CDR3 length equals 15 residues. The CDR3 coding sequence is TGTGCCAGTAGACCGGGGACTAGCGGATCCTACGAGCAGTACTTC. Translating it yields CASRPGTSGSYEQYF.

About this clone itself: At one end the junction does not follow the germline gene, possibly because of a read error. The chain recombines TRBV28 with TRBJ2-6; 8 nucleotides match TRBD1. This CDR3 has 15 residues. Germline V CDR1 and CDR2: MDHEN, SYDVKM. CDR3 nucleotide sequence: TGTGCCAGCAGTCAGGGGGCAGCTGGGGCCAACGGCCTGACTTTC. Its protein product is CASSQGAAGANGLTF.

Of note for this clone: A junction end diverges from the germline sequence, so it may reflect a read error. The V gene is TRBV7-9, the J gene TRBJ2-6; TRBD1 is a possible D gene (5 bases). From germline, CDR1 is SEHNR and CDR2 FQNEAQ (reference sequence). This CDR3 has 17 residues. The CDR3 nucleotides are TGTGCCAGCAGCTTAGGATTGGGAATCTCTGGGGCCAACGTCTTGACTTTC. Protein product: CASSLGLGISGANVLTF.

This chain's CDR3 is CASSAGRGAFYEQYF. CDR3 in DNA: TGTGCCAGCTCCGCGGGACGGGGGGCCTTCTACGAGCAGTACTTC. This chain connects TRBV28 to TRBJ2-7; D might be TRBD2 (7 bases). This CDR3 has 15 residues. Per the germline V gene, CDR1 is MDHEN and CDR2 is SYDVKM. The V end was cut by 8 bases, the J end by 3 bases, with 20 bases between. The full variable domain, rest sourced from reference TRBV28 and TRBJ2-7, is DVKVTQSSRYLVKRTGEKVFLECVQDMDHENMFWYRQDPGLGLRLIYFSYDVKMKEKGDIPEGYSVSREKKERFSLILESASTNQTSMYLCASSAGRGAFYEQYFGPGTRLTVT.

A remark on this clone: An end of the junction does not agree with germline; a read error may underlie this. CDR3 sequence reads: CVSSQDRGRFDTEAFF. The DNA of the CDR3 is TGTGTCAGCAGCCAAGACAGGGGGCGTTTTGACACTGAAGCTTTCTTT. V is TRBV4-2 and J is TRBJ1-1, with 10 bases fitting TRBD1. This CDR3 region has 16 residues. Germline CDR1 and CDR2: LGHNA and YNFKEQ.

This sequence joins TRBV7-5 and TRBJ1-1; the tabulated D call, TRBD1, remains unverified against the DNA. TRBV7-5 is assigned pseudogene status. The CDR3 runs 17 residues. CDR3 sequence: CARSLLAGTGQNTEAFF. Here the CDR3 DNA reads TGTGCCAGAAGCTTATTGGCTGGGACAGGTCAGAACACTGAAGCTTTCTTT.

The chain combines TRBV11-1 with TRBJ2-1, with a possible D match to TRBD1 (6 bases). V was pared by 6 bases and J by 4 bases, with 16 bases between. The CDR3 loop spans 15 amino acids. The V gene's germline CDR1 is SGHAT and CDR2 FQDESV (reference sequence). CDR3 sequence (DNA): TGTGCCAGCAGTCGGATGTGGACAGAGTACAATGAGCAGTTCTTC. This gives the protein CASSRMWTEYNEQFF.

This chain uses TRBV7-2 with TRBJ1-2; the match to TRBD1 covers 9 bases. This CDR3 has 17 amino acids. The germline V gene has CDR1 SGHTA and CDR2 FQGNSA. The junction had 15 bases not matched to a gene; V was cut back by 2 bases and J by 8 bases. Here the CDR3 reads CASSLIRGQGPSVGYTF. The CDR3 DNA sequence: TGTGCCAGCAGCTTAATTAGGGGACAGGGTCCCAGCGTAGGCTACACCTTC.

The chain carries TRBV28 and TRBJ2-2; no definite D call. The CDR3 length is 12 residues. Germline lookup yields CDR1 MDHEN and CDR2 SYDVKM. The ends were cut back, 7 bases at V and 4 bases at J, with 7 bases in the middle. The CDR3 bases are TGTGCCAGCAAGAGAAGCACCGGGGAGCTGTTTTTT. As protein: CASKRSTGELFF.

The chain carries TRBV29-1 and TRBJ1-1; the D gene is possibly TRBD1 (6 bases). Germline CDR1 is SQVTM and CDR2 is ANQGSEA. The CDR3 extends over 15 amino acids. V lost 4 bases and J lost 2, with 17 bases in between. CDR3 sequence reads: CSVAAPGHGNTEAFF. The CDR3 coding sequence is TGCAGCGTTGCAGCCCCGGGACACGGAAACACTGAAGCTTTCTTT. Full variable domain (remainder filled in from reference TRBV29-1 and TRBJ1-1): SAVISQKPSRDICQRGTSLTIQCQVDSQVTMMFWYRQQPGQSLTLIATANQGSEATYESGFVIDKFPISRPNLTFSTLTVSNMSPEDSSIYLCSVAAPGHGNTEAFFGQGTRLTVV.

CDR3: CASSQLTGGTEAFF. In nucleotides, the CDR3 is TGTGCCAGCAGCCAACTTACAGGGGGCACTGAAGCTTTCTTT. The chain couples TRBV14 to TRBJ1-1, with 8 bases identical to TRBD1. The CDR3 consists of 14 residues. The V gene end was trimmed by 2 bases and the J gene end by 4 bases; junction bases not matched to a gene: 3. CDR1 is SGHDN and CDR2 is FVKESK in the germline V gene.